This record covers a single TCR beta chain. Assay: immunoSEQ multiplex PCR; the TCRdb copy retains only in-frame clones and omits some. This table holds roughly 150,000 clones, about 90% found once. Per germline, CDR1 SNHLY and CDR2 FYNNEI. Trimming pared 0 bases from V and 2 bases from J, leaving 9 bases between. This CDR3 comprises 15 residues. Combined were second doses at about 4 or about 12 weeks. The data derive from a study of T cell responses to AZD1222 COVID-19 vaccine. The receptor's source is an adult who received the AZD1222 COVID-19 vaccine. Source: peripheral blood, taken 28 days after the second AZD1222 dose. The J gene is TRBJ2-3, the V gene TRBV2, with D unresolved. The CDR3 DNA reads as TGTGCCAGCAGTGAAGCGGGCGGTCACACAGATACGCAGTATTTT. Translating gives CASSEAGGHTDTQYF.